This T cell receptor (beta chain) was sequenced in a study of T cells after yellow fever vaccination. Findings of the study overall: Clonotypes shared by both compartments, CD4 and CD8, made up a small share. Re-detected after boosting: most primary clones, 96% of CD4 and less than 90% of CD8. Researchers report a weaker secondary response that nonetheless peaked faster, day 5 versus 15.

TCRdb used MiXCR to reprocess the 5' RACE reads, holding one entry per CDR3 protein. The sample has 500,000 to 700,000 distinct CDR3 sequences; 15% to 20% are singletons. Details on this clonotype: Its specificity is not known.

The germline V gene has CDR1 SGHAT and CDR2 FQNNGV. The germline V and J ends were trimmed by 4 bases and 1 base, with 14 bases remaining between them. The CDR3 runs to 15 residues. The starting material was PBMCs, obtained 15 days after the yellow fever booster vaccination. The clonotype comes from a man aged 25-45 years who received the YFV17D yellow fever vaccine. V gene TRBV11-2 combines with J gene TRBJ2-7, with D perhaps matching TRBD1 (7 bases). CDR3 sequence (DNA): TGTGCCAGCAGCTACTTGGGGGGACAGTCCTACGAGCAGTACTTC. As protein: CASSYLGGQSYEQYF.